This T cell receptor beta chain came from a study of Graves' ophthalmopathy and Graves' hyperthyroidism. There are many counts of this clonotype. The target antigen is unknown. Uncontrolled infections, other autoimmune diseases, pregnancy or lactation barred patients from enrollment. Amplifying from RNA transcripts, the study obtained TCR beta CDR3 regions. HTBI-primed RT-PCR formed the first round, and a multiplex PCR formed the second. TCRdb redid the calling of the multiplex PCR reads with MiXCR, one entry per CDR3 protein. The table lists about 1.2 million distinct CDR3 sequences, about 40% of them singletons. Trimming removed 5 bases from V and 2 bases from J, with 9 bases in between. Germline V lookup: CDR1 SGHAT, CDR2 FQNNGV. There are 14 residues in the CDR3. General study points: In blood appeared most of the expanded thyroid clonotypes whose frequency exceeded 0.001. The study's model predicted ophthalmopathy progression at 70.59% sensitivity and 72.22% specificity.

Material for sequencing was peripheral blood or thyroid tissue (not recorded which). The clonotype originates from an adult man with Graves' hyperthyroidism. V is TRBV11-2 and J is TRBJ2-2; tentatively, D is TRBD1 (6 bases). CDR3 bases: TGTGCCAGCAGCGGACAGTCAAACACCGGGGAGCTGTTTTTT. It specifies CASSGQSNTGELFF.